Listed below are T cell receptor beta chains from one sample, sequenced in a study of cytomegalovirus exposure and HLA in healthy donors. The data were produced by immunoSEQ multiplex PCR, yet TCRdb's version contains in-frame clones alone and is incomplete. This repertoire shows about 93,000 clones, roughly 60% found once; its top ten account for 5.5% to 6%. The source material was PBMCs. The receptors derive from a boy younger than 18 in good health and CMV-seropositive. Each CDR3 is given with its conserved first and last residue. The D gene is left open where the match is weak. Clone sizes are given selectively: once, few, many, or a class where the clone is expanded.

V: TRBV4-1; J: TRBJ1-5; size: .; D: .; DNA: TGCGCCAGCAGCCAAGAACCCAGGGGAGAGGCCCAGAATTTT; CDR3: CASSQEPRGEAQNF
V: TRBV28; J: TRBJ1-4; size: .; D: .; DNA: TGTGCCAGCAGTTCTTCCGGGACTAATGAAAAACTGTTTTTT; CDR3: CASSSSGTNEKLFF
V: TRBV29-1; J: TRBJ1-5; size: .; D: TRBD1; DNA: TGCAGCGTTGTAGGGACAGGTGTGGATCAGCCCCAGCATTTT; CDR3: CSVVGTGVDQPQHF
V: TRBV19; J: TRBJ2-1; size: .; D: .; DNA: TGTGCCAGTAGTATGGAGGGACTGTCATCGGATGAGCAGTTCTTC; CDR3: CASSMEGLSSDEQFF
V: TRBV9; J: TRBJ2-7; size: .; D: TRBD1; DNA: TGTGCCAGCAGCGTAGAAGGACAGGGGGCTTACGAGCAGTACTTC; CDR3: CASSVEGQGAYEQYF
V: TRBV27; J: TRBJ1-5; size: .; D: TRBD1; DNA: TGTGCCAGCAGACAGGCAGACAGGGGGAGTCAGCCCCAGCATTTT; CDR3: CASRQADRGSQPQHF
V: TRBV5-5; J: TRBJ1-1; size: .; D: .; DNA: TGTGCCAGCAGCTTGAGACAGGTGGGCACTGAAGCTTTCTTT; CDR3: CASSLRQVGTEAFF
V: TRBV5-1; J: TRBJ1-1; size: once; D: .; DNA: TGCGCCAGCAGCTTCGCAGGGGTAGACACTGAAGCTTTCTTT; CDR3: CASSFAGVDTEAFF
V: TRBV6-1; J: TRBJ1-4; size: .; D: TRBD1; DNA: TGTGCCAACTCATTAGGACAGGGCAATGAAAAACTGTTTTTT; CDR3: CANSLGQGNEKLFF
V: TRBV7-9; J: TRBJ1-2; size: once; D: TRBD1; DNA: TGTGCCAGCAGTTCGACAGGGGGATACTATGGCTACACCTTC; CDR3: CASSSTGGYYGYTF
V: TRBV5-7; J: TRBJ1-5; size: once; D: .; DNA: TGTGCCAGCAGTTCCACCGGGACAATCGGCCAGCCCCAGCATTTT; CDR3: CASSSTGTIGQPQHF
V: TRBV2; J: TRBJ1-4; size: few; D: .; DNA: TGTGCCAGCAGTGTCAGGCCGCCCTTAGCAACTAATGAAAAACTGTTTTTT; CDR3: CASSVRPPLATNEKLFF
V: TRBV15; J: TRBJ2-1; size: .; D: .; DNA: TGTGCCACCAGCAGAGAACGAGCGTACAATGAGCAGTTCTTC; CDR3: CATSRERAYNEQFF
V: TRBV5-1; J: TRBJ1-2; size: once; D: .; DNA: TGCGCCAGCAGCCCTCGGCTAGACTATGGCTACACCTTC; CDR3: CASSPRLDYGYTF
V: TRBV6-4; J: TRBJ2-7; size: .; D: .; DNA: TGTGCCAGCAGCCCCGTGGACAGTTGGGTTGGTCCCTACGAGCAGTACTTC; CDR3: CASSPVDSWVGPYEQYF
V: TRBV30; J: TRBJ2-2; size: few; D: .; DNA: TGTGCCTGGAGTGCCACAGGGTCCGGGGAGCTGTTTTTT; CDR3: CAWSATGSGELFF
V: TRBV7-9; J: TRBJ2-7; size: few; D: .; DNA: TGTGCCAGCAGCTTCTCGGACATAAGGGGATACGAGCAGTACTTC; CDR3: CASSFSDIRGYEQYF
V: TRBV27; J: TRBJ1-2; size: .; D: .; DNA: TGTGCCAGCAGTACCCAGGGTAGCCCTAACTATGGCTACACCTTC; CDR3: CASSTQGSPNYGYTF
V: TRBV4-3; J: TRBJ1-1; size: .; D: .; DNA: TGCGCCAGCAGCCAAGATCCCAGGGTACGGACTGAAGCTTTCTTT; CDR3: CASSQDPRVRTEAFF
V: TRBV5-1; J: TRBJ2-3; size: .; D: .; DNA: TGCGCCAGCAGCCCCGGGACTCAAGCGGGCACAGATACGCAGTATTTT; CDR3: CASSPGTQAGTDTQYF
V: TRBV9; J: TRBJ1-4; size: few; D: .; DNA: TGTGCCAGCAGCCCAATTACTGGACAGACGAATGAAAAACTGTTTTTT; CDR3: CASSPITGQTNEKLFF
V: TRBV4-3; J: TRBJ2-3; size: once; D: TRBD2; DNA: TGCGCCAGCAGCGAAGGGACTAGCCCCACCGTGACAGATACGCAGTATTTT; CDR3: CASSEGTSPTVTDTQYF
V: TRBV5-1; J: TRBJ2-7; size: .; D: .; DNA: TGCGCCAGCAGGGCTGACAGTAGCTCCTACGAGCAGTACTTC; CDR3: CASRADSSSYEQYF
V: TRBV6-5; J: TRBJ2-7; size: few; D: .; DNA: TGTGCCAGCAGTCGCCCCGGGGAGCCCTACGAGCAGTACTTC; CDR3: CASSRPGEPYEQYF
V: TRBV30; J: TRBJ2-1; size: .; D: TRBD2; DNA: TGTGCCTGGGGGGGACTAGCGGGGGGGCTGAGCTCCTACAATGAGCAGTTCTTC; CDR3: CAWGGLAGGLSSYNEQFF
V: TRBV29-1; J: TRBJ2-7; size: .; D: .; DNA: TGCAGCGTTGTGGGGAGCTCCTACGAGCAGTACTTC; CDR3: CSVVGSSYEQYF
V: TRBV25-1; J: TRBJ2-1; size: .; D: .; DNA: TGTGCCAGCAGTGAATTTGGCCAAAGCTCCTACAATGAGCAGTTCTTC; CDR3: CASSEFGQSSYNEQFF
V: TRBV7-9; J: TRBJ1-4; size: once; D: .; DNA: TGTGCCAGCAGCGTCGGACAGAATAATGAAAAACTGTTTTTT; CDR3: CASSVGQNNEKLFF
V: TRBV9; J: TRBJ2-7; size: .; D: TRBD2; DNA: TGTGCCAGCAGCGTAAGAAGCGGGGGGAATACCTACGAGCAGTACTTC; CDR3: CASSVRSGGNTYEQYF
V: TRBV6-5; J: TRBJ1-1; size: .; D: .; DNA: TGTGCCAGCATCCTAGGGGGACAAAGCACTGAAGCTTTCTTT; CDR3: CASILGGQSTEAFF
V: TRBV7-2; J: TRBJ2-7; size: .; D: .; DNA: TGTGCCAGCAGCGCCGGGGTTAACCTCCTCTACGAGCAGTACTTC; CDR3: CASSAGVNLLYEQYF
V: TRBV7-9; J: TRBJ1-1; size: .; D: TRBD1; DNA: TGTGCCAGCAGCTGGGGACAGGGGAACACTGAAGCTTTCTTT; CDR3: CASSWGQGNTEAFF
V: TRBV10-3; J: TRBJ2-5; size: once; D: TRBD2; DNA: TGTGCCATCAGTGAGACGGGGGCGGGAGGGAGAGAGACCCAGTACTTC; CDR3: CAISETGAGGRETQYF
V: TRBV2; J: TRBJ1-1; size: .; D: .; DNA: TGTGCCAGCAGTGTCCAGTATCGCACTGAAGCTTTCTTT; CDR3: CASSVQYRTEAFF
V: TRBV7-9; J: TRBJ2-1; size: medium-sized; D: .; DNA: TGTGCCAGCAGCCCTGACAGGTCTTACAATGAGCAGTTCTTC; CDR3: CASSPDRSYNEQFF
V: TRBV10-1; J: TRBJ2-2; size: .; D: .; DNA: TGCGCCAGCAGTGAGACCGGTTACACCGGGGAGCTGTTTTTT; CDR3: CASSETGYTGELFF
V: TRBV5-6; J: TRBJ2-5; size: .; D: TRBD2; DNA: TGTGCCAGCAGCCATCCTAGCGGGAGTCTTCAAGAGACCCAGTACTTC; CDR3: CASSHPSGSLQETQYF
V: TRBV19; J: TRBJ1-3; size: .; D: .; DNA: TGTGCCAGTGGGGGCTCGTCCCCTGGAAACACCATATATTTT; CDR3: CASGGSSPGNTIYF
V: TRBV7-7; J: TRBJ2-5; size: .; D: .; DNA: TGTGCTAGCAGCTTAACTCTATGGGAGACCCAGTACTTC; CDR3: CASSLTLWETQYF
V: TRBV5-8; J: TRBJ2-7; size: .; D: TRBD1; DNA: TGTGCCAGCAGGAACCGGGACAGACCCTACGAGCAGTACTTC; CDR3: CASRNRDRPYEQYF